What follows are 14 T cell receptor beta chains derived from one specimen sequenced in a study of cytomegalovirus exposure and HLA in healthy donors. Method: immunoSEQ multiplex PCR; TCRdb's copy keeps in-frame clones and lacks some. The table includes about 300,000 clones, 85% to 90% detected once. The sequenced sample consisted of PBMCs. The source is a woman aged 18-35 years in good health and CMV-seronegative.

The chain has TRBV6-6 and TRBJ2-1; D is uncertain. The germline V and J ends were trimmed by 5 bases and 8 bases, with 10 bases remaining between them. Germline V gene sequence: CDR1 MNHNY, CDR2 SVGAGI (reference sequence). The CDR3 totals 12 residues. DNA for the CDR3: TGTGCCAGCAGTCCAACAGTTTATGAGCAGTTCTTC. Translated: CASSPTVYEQFF.

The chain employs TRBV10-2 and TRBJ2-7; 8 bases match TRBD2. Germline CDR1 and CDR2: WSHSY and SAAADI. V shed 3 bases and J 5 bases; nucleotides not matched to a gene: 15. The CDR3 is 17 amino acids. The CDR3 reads CASSDVPGLVVGHEQYF. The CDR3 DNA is TGCGCCAGCAGTGACGTCCCGGGACTAGTTGTCGGGCACGAGCAGTACTTC.

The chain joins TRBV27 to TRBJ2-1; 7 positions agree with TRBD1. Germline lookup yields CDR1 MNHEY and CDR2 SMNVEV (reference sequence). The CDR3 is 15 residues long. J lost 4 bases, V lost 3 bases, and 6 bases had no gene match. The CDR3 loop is CASSLGQTAYNEQFF. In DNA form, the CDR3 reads TGTGCCAGCAGTTTGGGACAGACTGCTTACAATGAGCAGTTCTTC.

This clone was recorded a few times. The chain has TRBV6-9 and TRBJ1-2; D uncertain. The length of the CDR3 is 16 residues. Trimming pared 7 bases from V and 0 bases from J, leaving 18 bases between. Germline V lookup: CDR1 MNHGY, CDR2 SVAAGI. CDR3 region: CASTLTGLSSNYGYTF. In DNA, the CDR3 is TGTGCCAGCACCCTGACCGGACTGTCTTCTAACTATGGCTACACCTTC.

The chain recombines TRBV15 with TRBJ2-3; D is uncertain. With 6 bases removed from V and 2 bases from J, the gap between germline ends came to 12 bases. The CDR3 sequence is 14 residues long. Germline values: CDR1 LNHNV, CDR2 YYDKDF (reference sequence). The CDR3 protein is CATRNAADTDTQYF. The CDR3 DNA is TGTGCCACCAGGAATGCGGCTGACACAGATACGCAGTATTTT. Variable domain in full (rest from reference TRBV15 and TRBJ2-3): DAMVIQNPRYQVTQFGKPVTLSCSQTLNHNVMYWYQQKSSQAPKLLFHYYDKDFNNEADTPDNFQSRRPNTSFCFLDIRSPGLGDTAMYLCATRNAADTDTQYFGPGTRLTVL.

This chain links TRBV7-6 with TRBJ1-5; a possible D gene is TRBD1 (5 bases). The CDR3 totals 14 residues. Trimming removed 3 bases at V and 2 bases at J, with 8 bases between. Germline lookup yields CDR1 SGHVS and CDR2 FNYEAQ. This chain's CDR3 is CASSLVGGNQPQHF. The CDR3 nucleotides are TGTGCCAGCAGCTTGGTAGGGGGCAATCAGCCCCAGCATTTT.

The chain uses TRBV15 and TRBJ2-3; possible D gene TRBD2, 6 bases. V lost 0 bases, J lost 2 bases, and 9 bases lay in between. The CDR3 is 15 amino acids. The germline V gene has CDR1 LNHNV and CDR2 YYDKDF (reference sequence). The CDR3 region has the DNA TGTGCCACCAGCAGAGATGGGGACTCCACAGATACGCAGTATTTT. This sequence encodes CATSRDGDSTDTQYF. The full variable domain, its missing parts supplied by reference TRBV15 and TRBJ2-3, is DAMVIQNPRYQVTQFGKPVTLSCSQTLNHNVMYWYQQKSSQAPKLLFHYYDKDFNNEADTPDNFQSRRPNTSFCFLDIRSPGLGDTAMYLCATSRDGDSTDTQYFGPGTRLTVL.

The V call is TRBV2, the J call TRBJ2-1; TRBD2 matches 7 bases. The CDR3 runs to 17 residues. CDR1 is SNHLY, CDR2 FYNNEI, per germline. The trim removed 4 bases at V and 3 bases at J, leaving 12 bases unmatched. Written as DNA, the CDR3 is TGTGCCAGCAGTGCCCTCTCCGGGGGGAGAAACTACAATGAGCAGTTCTTC. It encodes CASSALSGGRNYNEQFF.

The CDR3 loop reads CAISRTEGSGANVLTF. The CDR3 DNA reads TGTGCCATCAGTAGAACAGAGGGCTCTGGGGCCAACGTCCTGACTTTC. V usage is TRBV10-3 and J usage is TRBJ2-6, with D possibly matching TRBD2 (5 bases). The germline V gene encodes CDR1 ENHRY and CDR2 SYGVKD. The V and J ends lost 5 bases and 0 bases respectively, with 11 bases between them. The CDR3 spans 16 residues.

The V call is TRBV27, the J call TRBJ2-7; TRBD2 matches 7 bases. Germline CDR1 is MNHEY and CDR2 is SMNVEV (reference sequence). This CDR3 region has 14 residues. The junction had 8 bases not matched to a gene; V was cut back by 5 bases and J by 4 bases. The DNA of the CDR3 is TGTGCCAGCAGTCACGGGGGGAACTTTTACGAGCAGTACTTC. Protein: CASSHGGNFYEQYF.

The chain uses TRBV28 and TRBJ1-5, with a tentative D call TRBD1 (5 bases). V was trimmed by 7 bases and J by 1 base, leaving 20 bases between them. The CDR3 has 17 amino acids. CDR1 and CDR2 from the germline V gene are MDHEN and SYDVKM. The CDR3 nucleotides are TGTGCCAGCAACCCGGGGGTTGGACTTCTGAGCAATCAGCCCCAGCATTTT. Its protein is CASNPGVGLLSNQPQHF.

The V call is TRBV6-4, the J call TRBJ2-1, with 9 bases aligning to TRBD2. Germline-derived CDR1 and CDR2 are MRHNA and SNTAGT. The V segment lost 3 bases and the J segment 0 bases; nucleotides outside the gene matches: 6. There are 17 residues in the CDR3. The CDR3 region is CASSESSGIGSYNEQFF. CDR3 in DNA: TGTGCCAGCAGTGAGTCTAGCGGGATAGGCTCCTACAATGAGCAGTTCTTC.

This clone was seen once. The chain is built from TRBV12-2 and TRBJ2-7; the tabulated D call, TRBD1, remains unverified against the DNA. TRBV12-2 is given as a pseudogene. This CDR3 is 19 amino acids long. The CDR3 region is CASRFGTGGLLTGSWEQYF. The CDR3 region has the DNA TGTGCAAGTCGCTTTGGGACAGGGGGTTTATTAACCGGTAGTTGGGAGCAGTACTTC.

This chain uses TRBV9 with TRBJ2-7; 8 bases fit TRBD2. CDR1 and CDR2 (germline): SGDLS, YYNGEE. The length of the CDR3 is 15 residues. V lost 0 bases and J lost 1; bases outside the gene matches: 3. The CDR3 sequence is CASSVALADSYEQYF. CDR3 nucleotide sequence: TGTGCCAGCAGCGTAGCACTAGCGGATTCCTACGAGCAGTACTTC.